Described below is a single T cell receptor beta chain sequence and its context. This specimen belongs to a study of blood T cell repertoires in COVID-19. The germline gives CDR1 LGHDT, CDR2 YNNKEL (reference sequence). This CDR3 has 13 amino acids. V lost 4 bases to trimming and J lost 3 bases, with 8 bases between them. Produced via immunoSEQ multiplex PCR; TCRdb's table is partial and in-frame only. The data hold 300,000 or so clones, with roughly nine tenths observed a single time. Patients at the Seattle site were enrolled during active infection and followed longitudinally. The sample taken for sequencing was peripheral blood. The rearrangement joins TRBV3-1 (or the pseudogene TRBV3-2) to TRBJ2-3, with D maybe TRBD2 (5 bases). The receptor's source is a woman in her twenties or thirties with COVID-19, enrolled during active disease. The chain's CDR3 is CASSRGETDTQYF. CDR3 DNA: TGTGCCAGCAGCCGGGGAGAAACAGATACGCAGTATTTT.